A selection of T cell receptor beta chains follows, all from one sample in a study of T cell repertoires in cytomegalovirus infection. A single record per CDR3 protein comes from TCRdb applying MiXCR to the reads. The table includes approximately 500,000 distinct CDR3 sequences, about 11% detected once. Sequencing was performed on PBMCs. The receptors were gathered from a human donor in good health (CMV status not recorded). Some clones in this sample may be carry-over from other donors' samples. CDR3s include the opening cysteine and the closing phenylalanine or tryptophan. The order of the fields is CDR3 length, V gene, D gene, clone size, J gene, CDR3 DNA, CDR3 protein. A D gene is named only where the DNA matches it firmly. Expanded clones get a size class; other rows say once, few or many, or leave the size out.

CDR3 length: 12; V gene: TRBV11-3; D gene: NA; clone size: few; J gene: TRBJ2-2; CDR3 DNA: TGTGCCAGCAGGGATCCCACCGGGGAGCTGTTTTTT; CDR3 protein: CASRDPTGELFF
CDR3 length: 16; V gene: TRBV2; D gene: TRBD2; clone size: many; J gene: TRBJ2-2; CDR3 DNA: TGTGCCAGCATAGCCATAAGCGGGAGCGGCACCGGGGAGCTGTTTTTT; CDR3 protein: CASIAISGSGTGELFF
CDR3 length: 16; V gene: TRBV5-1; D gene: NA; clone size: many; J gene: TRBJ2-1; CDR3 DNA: TGCGCCAGCAGCTTACTCCAGGGGGAGGGCTTCAATGAGCAGTTCTTC; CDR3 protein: CASSLLQGEGFNEQFF
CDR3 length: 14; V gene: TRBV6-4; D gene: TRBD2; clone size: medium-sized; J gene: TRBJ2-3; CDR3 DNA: TGTGCCAGCAGTGCTAGCGGGGACACAGATACGCAGTATTTT; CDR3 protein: CASSASGDTDTQYF
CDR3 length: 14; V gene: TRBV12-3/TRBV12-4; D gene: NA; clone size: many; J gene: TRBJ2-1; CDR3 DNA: TGTGCCAGCAGTTTGACGGAAGGGGGAAATGAGCAGTTCTTC; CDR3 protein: CASSLTEGGNEQFF
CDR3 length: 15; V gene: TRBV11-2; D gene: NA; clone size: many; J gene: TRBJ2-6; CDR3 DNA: TGTGCCAGCAGCTTAGCCCACTCTGGGGCCAACGTCCTGACTTTC; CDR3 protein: CASSLAHSGANVLTF
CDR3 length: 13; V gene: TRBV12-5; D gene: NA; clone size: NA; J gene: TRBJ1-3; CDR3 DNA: TGTGCCGACCGCGGCCCCTCTGGAAACACCATATATTTT; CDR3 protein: CADRGPSGNTIYF
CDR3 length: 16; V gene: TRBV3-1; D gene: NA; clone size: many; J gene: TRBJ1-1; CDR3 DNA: TGTGCCAGCAGCCAAGACTGGAGAGGAAGTAACACTGAAGCTTTCTTT; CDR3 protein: CASSQDWRGSNTEAFF
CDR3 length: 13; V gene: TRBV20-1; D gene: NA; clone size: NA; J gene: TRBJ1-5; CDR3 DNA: TGCAGTGCCGCGCGGAGCCCCAATCAGCCCCAGCATTTT; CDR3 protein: CSAARSPNQPQHF
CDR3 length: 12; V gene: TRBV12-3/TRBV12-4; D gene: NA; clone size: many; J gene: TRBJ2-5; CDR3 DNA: TGTGCCAGCGGAAAGGAGCCCGAGACCCAGTACTTC; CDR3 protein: CASGKEPETQYF
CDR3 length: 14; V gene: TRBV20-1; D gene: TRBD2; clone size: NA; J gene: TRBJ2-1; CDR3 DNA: TGCAGTGCCACACAAGCGGGAGGACCCAATGAGCAGTTCTTC; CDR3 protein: CSATQAGGPNEQFF
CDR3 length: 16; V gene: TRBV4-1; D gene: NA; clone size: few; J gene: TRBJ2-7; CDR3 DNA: TGTGCCAGCAGCCAAGATAGGGACCGACCCTCCTACGAGCAGTACTTC; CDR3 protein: CASSQDRDRPSYEQYF
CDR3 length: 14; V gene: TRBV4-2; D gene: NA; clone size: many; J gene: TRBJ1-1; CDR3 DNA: TGTGCCAGCAGAACAGGGTCCCCGAACACTGAAGCTTTCTTT; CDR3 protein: CASRTGSPNTEAFF
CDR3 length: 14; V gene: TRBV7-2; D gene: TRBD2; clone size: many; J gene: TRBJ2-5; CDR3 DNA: TGTGCCAGCAGCCCGGTAGCGGGAGGGCCGACCCAGTACTTC; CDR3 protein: CASSPVAGGPTQYF
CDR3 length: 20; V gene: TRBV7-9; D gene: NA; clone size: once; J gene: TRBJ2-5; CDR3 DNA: TGTGCCAGCTCTGGCCGGGGGGCTAGCGGAACTTATACACGCCAAGAGACCCAGTACTTC; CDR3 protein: CASSGRGASGTYTRQETQYF